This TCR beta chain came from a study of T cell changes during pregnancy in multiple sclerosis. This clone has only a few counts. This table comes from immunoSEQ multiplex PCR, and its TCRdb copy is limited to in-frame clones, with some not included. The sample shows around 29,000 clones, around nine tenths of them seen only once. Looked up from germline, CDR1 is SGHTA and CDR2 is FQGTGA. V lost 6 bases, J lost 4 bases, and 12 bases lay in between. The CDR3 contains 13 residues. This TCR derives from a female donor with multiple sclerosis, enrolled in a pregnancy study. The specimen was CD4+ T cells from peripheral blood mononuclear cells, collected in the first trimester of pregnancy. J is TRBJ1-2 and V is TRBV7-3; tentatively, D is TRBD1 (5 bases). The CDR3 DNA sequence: TGTGCCAGCAGTCTCGGCGGGGGCTATGGCTACACCTTC. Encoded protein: CASSLGGGYGYTF.